The 22 T cell receptor beta chains below were found in one sample sequenced in a study of monozygotic twins with inflammatory bowel disease. TCRdb reanalyzed the 5' RACE reads and collapses them to one entry per CDR3 protein, without DNA. The ten most abundant clones cover around 2.6% of a sample with around 370,000 distinct CDR3 sequences. Material for sequencing was blood. These receptors all come from a human donor with ulcerative colitis or Crohn's disease, or a healthy co-twin of an affected twin (not recorded which).

CDR3 loop: CATSDSTGAVQETQYF. The chain employs TRBV24-1 and TRBJ2-5; the TCRdb D gene call, TRBD1, has no DNA to confirm it. The CDR3 totals 16 residues. Per germline, CDR1 KGHDR and CDR2 SFDVKD.

This rearrangement joins TRBV4-3 to TRBJ1-5. From germline, CDR1 is LGHNA and CDR2 YSLEER. The CDR3 consists of 16 residues. This CDR3 reads CASSQDRQRGYQPRHF.

The chain recombines TRBV10-3 with TRBJ2-1; TCRdb indicates TRBD2, and absent DNA this call remains unverified. The germline V gene has CDR1 ENHRY and CDR2 SYGVKD. The CDR3 totals 15 residues. The CDR3 sequence: CAISEAGGRSFEQFF.

This rearrangement joins TRBV7-9 to TRBJ2-1; TCRdb reports TRBD1, a call that lacks DNA to check it against. The CDR3 runs to 15 residues. Per germline, CDR1 SEHNR and CDR2 FQNEAQ (reference sequence). CDR3 region: CASSLIRGDYNEQFF.

The rearrangement joins TRBV30 to TRBJ2-5; without DNA, the TCRdb call of TRBD1 cannot be checked. CDR1 and CDR2 from the germline V gene are GTSNPN and SVGIG (reference sequence). The CDR3 has 15 residues. This CDR3 is CAWKAPGGGQETQYF.

This chain connects TRBV12-3 or TRBV12-4 to TRBJ2-2; as DNA is missing, the TRBD1 call by TCRdb cannot be tested. This CDR3 is built from 15 residues. This CDR3 reads CASSETGVNTGELFF.

The gene calls are TRBV27 and TRBJ2-3; TCRdb names TRBD1, which stays unverified in the absence of DNA. CDR1 and CDR2 (germline): MNHEY, SMNVEV (reference sequence). The CDR3 runs to 14 residues. Here the CDR3 reads CASSLNPGTDTQYF.

The chain recombines TRBV7-2 with TRBJ2-2; TCRdb's D call, TRBD2, is unchecked because there is no DNA. This CDR3 is built from 19 residues. Germline V gene lookup returns CDR1 SGHTA and CDR2 FQGNSA. CDR3 in amino acids: CASSLALLAGPANTGELFF.

This chain joins TRBV4-1 and TRBJ1-1; TCRdb reports TRBD1, a call that lacks DNA to check it against. This CDR3 contains 15 residues. Germline CDR1 MGHRA, CDR2 YSYEKL. This CDR3 reads CASSQEVGRGTEAFF.

CDR3 loop: CASSAYMNTEAFF. The V gene is TRBV7-2, the J gene TRBJ1-1. Germline CDR1 SGHTA, CDR2 FQGNSA. This CDR3 has 13 residues. The variable domain in full, with the rest retrieved from reference TRBV7-2 and TRBJ1-1, is GAGVSQSPSNKVTEKGKDVELRCDPISGHTALYWYRQSLGQGLEFLIYFQGNSAPDKSGLPSDRFSAERTGGSVSTLTIQRTQQEDSAVYLCASSAYMNTEAFFGQGTRLTVV.

This chain joins TRBV5-1 and TRBJ2-3; TCRdb reports TRBD1, a call that lacks DNA to check it against. From germline, CDR1 is SGHRS and CDR2 YFSETQ. This CDR3 is built from 15 residues. The CDR3 spells CASARGPAGPDTQYF. Variable domain in full (rest from reference TRBV5-1 and TRBJ2-3): KAGVTQTPRYLIKTRGQQVTLSCSPISGHRSVSWYQQTPGQGLQFLFEYFSETQRNKGNFPGRFSGRQFSNSRSEMNVSTLELGDSALYLCASARGPAGPDTQYFGPGTRLTVL.

The chain uses TRBV10-3 and TRBJ2-2; TCRdb calls TRBD1, which cannot be checked without DNA. Germline V gene lookup returns CDR1 ENHRY and CDR2 SYGVKD. The CDR3 is made up of 14 amino acids. This chain's CDR3 is CAISDRGYGGELFF.

V and J are TRBV21-1 and TRBJ2-3; TCRdb outputs TRBD2, but without DNA this stays unchecked. TRBV21-1 is classified as a pseudogene. The CDR3 is 17 amino acids. CDR3 sequence reads: CASSNELAGGFTDTQYF.

The chain carries TRBV5-1 and TRBJ2-3; TCRdb's D call of TRBD1 is untestable without DNA. Per the germline V gene, CDR1 is SGHRS and CDR2 is YFSETQ. CDR3 length: 16 residues. This CDR3 is CASSTGQGPSTDTQYF. Based on the CDR3 plus reference TRBV5-1 and TRBJ2-3, the full variable domain is KAGVTQTPRYLIKTRGQQVTLSCSPISGHRSVSWYQQTPGQGLQFLFEYFSETQRNKGNFPGRFSGRQFSNSRSEMNVSTLELGDSALYLCASSTGQGPSTDTQYFGPGTRLTVL.

J is TRBJ2-3 and V is TRBV29-1; the TCRdb D gene call, TRBD1, has no DNA to confirm it. The CDR3 extends over 13 amino acids. Germline lookup yields CDR1 SQVTM and CDR2 ANQGSEA. The CDR3 region is CSLLSPPTDTQYF.

The rearrangement joins TRBV6-5 to TRBJ1-2; the TRBD1 assignment by TCRdb is unverifiable without DNA. This CDR3 is 18 amino acids long. The V gene's germline CDR1 is MNHEY and CDR2 SVGAGI. CDR3 amino acids: CASSFVSTGASGLWGYTF.

CDR3 loop: CSARMTGGTFNSPLHF. This rearrangement joins TRBV20-1 to TRBJ1-6; the TCRdb call, TRBD1, lacks DNA for checking. In germline, CDR1 is DFQATT, CDR2 SNEGSKA (reference sequence). The CDR3 spans 16 residues.

The V call is TRBV11-1, the J call TRBJ1-2; TCRdb selects TRBD1, and the lack of DNA leaves this call unchecked. The CDR3 loop spans 22 amino acids. Germline lookup yields CDR1 SGHAT and CDR2 FQDESV (reference sequence). The CDR3 is CASSLALGKGPIEDFFIYGYTF.

The V gene is TRBV5-1, the J gene TRBJ1-1; the TCRdb D gene call, TRBD1, has no DNA to confirm it. The CDR3 sequence is 14 residues long. Germline V gene data show CDR1 as SGHRS and CDR2 as YFSETQ. The CDR3 is CASSHRTENTEAFF.

V and J are TRBV6-1 and TRBJ2-5; absent DNA, TCRdb's TRBD1 call cannot be checked. The CDR3 runs to 14 residues. From germline, CDR1 is MNHNS and CDR2 SASEGT. CDR3 loop: CASSEWDSQETQYF.

V gene TRBV29-1 combines with J gene TRBJ1-1; no DNA is available, so the TRBD1 call from TCRdb remains unchecked. Germline V CDR1 and CDR2: SQVTM, ANQGSEA. There are 14 residues in the CDR3. CDR3 sequence: CSVEAPGRATEAFF.

The chain combines TRBV7-9 with TRBJ2-3; checking the TCRdb D call of TRBD1 is not possible without DNA. This CDR3 region has 14 residues. In germline, CDR1 is SEHNR, CDR2 FQNEAQ (reference sequence). CDR3 protein: CASSLRGATDTQYF.